The clone carrying this T cell receptor (beta chain) was observed a few times. Its antigen is unidentified. TCRdb reprocessed the reads with MiXCR, giving one entry per CDR3 protein. The table has approximately 290,000 distinct CDR3 sequences, under 30% seen once; the top ten hold about 15%. This CDR3 spans 15 amino acids. CDR1 and CDR2 from the germline V gene are SGHRS and YFSETQ. With 2 bases clipped from V and 7 bases from J, the junction kept 5 bases outside the gene matches. These data come from a study of T cell repertoires in cytomegalovirus infection. Findings and caveats of the study: Predominance within the ex vivo response was attributable to HLA-C-restricted CMV-specific TCR beta clonotypes. Pooled public TCR beta family frequency picked out CMV carriers with the relevant HLA.

V usage is TRBV5-1 and J usage is TRBJ2-1, with 11 bases fitting TRBD2. This clonotype was obtained from a human donor in good health (CMV status not recorded). Some clones in this sample may be carry-over from other donors' samples. Input material: PBMCs. The CDR3 DNA reads as TGCGCCAGCAGCTTTAGCGGGGGGGCAAGTAATGAGCAGTTCTTC. Protein: CASSFSGGASNEQFF.